Following are 2 T cell receptor beta chains from one sample sequenced in a study of T-cell memory formation after mild COVID-19. From the 5' RACE reads, TCRdb called clonotypes with MiXCR, one entry per CDR3 protein. The sample records 310,000 or so distinct CDR3 sequences, approximately 15% being singletons. The source material was PBMCs or a T cell subset sorted from them (not recorded which). These receptors were collected from a man between 18 and 35 years old who had mild COVID-19 (a few samples of this study predate the infection). Cell type and time point are not known.

V is TRBV7-2 and J is TRBJ1-1; no definite D call. The CDR3 is 14 residues long. V lost 2 bases to trimming and J lost 3 bases, with 10 bases between them. Germline CDR1 reads SGHTA; CDR2 reads FQGNSA. The CDR3 DNA reads as TGTGCCAGCAGCTTAAACCAAGCGGACACTGAAGCTTTCTTT. Translating gives CASSLNQADTEAFF.

The V call is TRBV12-3 or TRBV12-4, the J call TRBJ1-1; the D gene is possibly TRBD1 (5 bases). The CDR3 length is 13 residues. V shed 3 bases and J shed 4 bases, with 9 bases lying between them. CDR3 sequence: CASSFARGTEAFF. The CDR3 nucleotides read TGTGCCAGCAGTTTCGCTAGGGGCACTGAAGCTTTCTTT.